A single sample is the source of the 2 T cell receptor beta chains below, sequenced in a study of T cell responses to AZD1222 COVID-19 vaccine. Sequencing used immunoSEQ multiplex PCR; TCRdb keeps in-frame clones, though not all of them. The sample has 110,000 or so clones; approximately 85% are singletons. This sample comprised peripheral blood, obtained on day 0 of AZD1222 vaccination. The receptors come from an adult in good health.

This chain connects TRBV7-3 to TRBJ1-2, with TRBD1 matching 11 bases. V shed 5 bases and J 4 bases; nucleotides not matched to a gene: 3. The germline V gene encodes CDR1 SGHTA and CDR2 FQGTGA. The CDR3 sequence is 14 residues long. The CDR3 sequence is CASSPGTGGYGYTF. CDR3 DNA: TGTGCCAGCAGCCCCGGGACAGGGGGCTATGGCTACACCTTC.

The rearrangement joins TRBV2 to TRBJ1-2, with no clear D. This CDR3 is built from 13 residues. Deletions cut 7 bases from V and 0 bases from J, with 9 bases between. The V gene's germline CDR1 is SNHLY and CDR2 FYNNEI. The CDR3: CASTSWANYGYTF. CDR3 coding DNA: TGTGCCAGCACTTCGTGGGCTAACTATGGCTACACCTTC. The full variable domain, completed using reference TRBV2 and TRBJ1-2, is EPEVTQTPSHQVTQMGQEVILRCVPISNHLYFYWYRQILGQKVEFLVSFYNNEISEKSEIFDDQFSVERPDGSNFTLKIRSTKLEDSAMYFCASTSWANYGYTFGSGTRLTVV.